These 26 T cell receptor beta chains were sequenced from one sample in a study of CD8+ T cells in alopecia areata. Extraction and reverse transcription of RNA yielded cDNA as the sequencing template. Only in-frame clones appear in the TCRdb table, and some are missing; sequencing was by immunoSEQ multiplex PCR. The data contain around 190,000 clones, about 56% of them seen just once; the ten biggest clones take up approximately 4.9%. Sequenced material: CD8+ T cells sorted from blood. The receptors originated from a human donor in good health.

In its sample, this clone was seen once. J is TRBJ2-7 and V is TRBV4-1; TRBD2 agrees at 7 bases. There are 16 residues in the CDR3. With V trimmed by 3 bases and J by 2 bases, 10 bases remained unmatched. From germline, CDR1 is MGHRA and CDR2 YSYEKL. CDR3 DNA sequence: TGCGCCAGCAGCCATGCCTCCGGGGGGTTAGCCTACGAGCAGTACTTC. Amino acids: CASSHASGGLAYEQYF.

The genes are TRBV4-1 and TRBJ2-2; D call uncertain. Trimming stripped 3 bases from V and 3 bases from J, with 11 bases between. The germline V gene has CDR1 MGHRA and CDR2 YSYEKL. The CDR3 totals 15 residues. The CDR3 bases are TGCGCCAGCAGCCACACCGGGCCTGACACCGGGGAGCTGTTTTTT. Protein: CASSHTGPDTGELFF.

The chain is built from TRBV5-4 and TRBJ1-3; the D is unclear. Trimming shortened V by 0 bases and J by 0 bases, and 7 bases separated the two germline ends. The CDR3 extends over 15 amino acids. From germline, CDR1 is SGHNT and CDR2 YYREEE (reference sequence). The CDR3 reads CASSLGGFSGNTIYF. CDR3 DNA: TGTGCCAGCAGCTTGGGCGGTTTCTCTGGAAACACCATATATTTT.

This CDR3 is CASRSGGYGYTF. The CDR3 DNA sequence: TGTGCCAGCAGGTCTGGTGGGTACGGCTACACCTTC. The chain has TRBV5-6 and TRBJ1-2, with D unclear. V was cut by 5 bases and J by 8 bases, with 13 bases left in between. This CDR3 has 12 amino acids. Germline-derived CDR1 and CDR2 are SGHDT and YYEEEE.

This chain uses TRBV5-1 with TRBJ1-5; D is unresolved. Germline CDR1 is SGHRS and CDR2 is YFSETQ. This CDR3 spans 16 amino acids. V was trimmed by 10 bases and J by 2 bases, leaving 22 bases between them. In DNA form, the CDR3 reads TGCGCCCAATCGACAAGGGCGGTTAACGGCAATCAGCCCCAGCATTTT. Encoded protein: CAQSTRAVNGNQPQHF.

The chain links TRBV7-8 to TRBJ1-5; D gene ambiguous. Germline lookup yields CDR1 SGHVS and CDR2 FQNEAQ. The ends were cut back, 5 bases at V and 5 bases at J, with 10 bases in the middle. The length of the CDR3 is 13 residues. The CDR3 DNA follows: TGTGCCAGCAGCCGCGCAGTAGATCAGCCCCAGCATTTT. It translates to CASSRAVDQPQHF.

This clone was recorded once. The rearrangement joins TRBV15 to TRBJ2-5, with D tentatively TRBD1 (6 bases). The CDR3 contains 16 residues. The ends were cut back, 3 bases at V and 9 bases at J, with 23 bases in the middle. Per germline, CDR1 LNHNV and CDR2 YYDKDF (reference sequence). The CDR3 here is CATSSAQGQPPEAQYF. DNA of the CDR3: TGTGCCACCAGCAGCGCCCAAGGACAGCCTCCGGAGGCCCAGTACTTC. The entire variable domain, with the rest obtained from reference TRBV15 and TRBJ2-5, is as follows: DAMVIQNPRYQVTQFGKPVTLSCSQTLNHNVMYWYQQKSSQAPKLLFHYYDKDFNNEADTPDNFQSRRPNTSFCFLDIRSPGLGDTAMYLCATSSAQGQPPEAQYFGPGTRLLVL.

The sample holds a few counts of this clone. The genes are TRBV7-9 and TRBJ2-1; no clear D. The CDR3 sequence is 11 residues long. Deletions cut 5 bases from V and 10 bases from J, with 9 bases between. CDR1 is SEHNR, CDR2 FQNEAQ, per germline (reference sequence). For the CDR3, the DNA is TGTGCCAGCAGCCCCTCTTTAGAGCAGTTCTTC. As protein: CASSPSLEQFF.

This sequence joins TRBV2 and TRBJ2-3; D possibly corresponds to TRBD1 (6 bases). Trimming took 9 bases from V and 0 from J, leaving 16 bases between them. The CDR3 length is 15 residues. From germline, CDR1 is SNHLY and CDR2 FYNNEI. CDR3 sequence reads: CARPPRQDSTDTQYF. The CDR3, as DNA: TGTGCCAGACCGCCGCGACAGGATAGCACAGATACGCAGTATTTT.

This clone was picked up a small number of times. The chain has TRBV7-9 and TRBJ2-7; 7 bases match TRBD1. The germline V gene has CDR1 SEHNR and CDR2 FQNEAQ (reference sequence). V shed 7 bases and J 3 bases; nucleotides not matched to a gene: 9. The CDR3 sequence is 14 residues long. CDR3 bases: TGTGCCAGCACACCACCGGGACAGTTCTACGAGCAGTACTTC. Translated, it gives CASTPPGQFYEQYF.

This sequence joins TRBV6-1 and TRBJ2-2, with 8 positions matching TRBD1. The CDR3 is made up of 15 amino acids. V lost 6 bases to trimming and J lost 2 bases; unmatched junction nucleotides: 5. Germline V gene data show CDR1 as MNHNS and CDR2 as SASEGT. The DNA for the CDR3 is TGTGCCAGCAGAGGGACAGGAGTAAACACCGGGGAGCTGTTTTTT. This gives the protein CASRGTGVNTGELFF.

The CDR3 spells CSVEPPNTEAFF. CDR3 nucleotide sequence: TGCAGCGTTGAACCCCCGAACACTGAAGCTTTCTTT. This chain links TRBV29-1 with TRBJ1-1; D is unresolved. This CDR3 region has 12 residues. The germline V gene encodes CDR1 SQVTM and CDR2 ANQGSEA. The V and J ends lost 2 bases and 1 base respectively, with 5 bases between them.

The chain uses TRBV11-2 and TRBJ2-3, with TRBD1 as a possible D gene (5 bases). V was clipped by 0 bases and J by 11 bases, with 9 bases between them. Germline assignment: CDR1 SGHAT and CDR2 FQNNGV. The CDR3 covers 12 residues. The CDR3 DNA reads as TGTGCCAGCAGCTTAGAATGGGGCAGGCAGTATTTT. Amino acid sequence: CASSLEWGRQYF.

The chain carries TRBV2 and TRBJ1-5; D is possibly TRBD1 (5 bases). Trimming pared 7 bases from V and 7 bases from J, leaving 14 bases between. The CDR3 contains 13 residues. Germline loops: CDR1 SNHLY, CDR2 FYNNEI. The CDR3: CASISRDGQPQHF. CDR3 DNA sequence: TGTGCCAGCATTTCCAGGGATGGACAGCCCCAGCATTTT.

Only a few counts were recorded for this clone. In DNA, the CDR3 is TGTGCCAGCAGTGAAGGGGGGCTTGGGCCTGAAGCTTTCTTT. It yields the protein CASSEGGLGPEAFF. V gene TRBV2 combines with J gene TRBJ1-1, with a weak D call TRBD1 (6 bases). CDR3 size: 14 residues. V dropped 1 base and J dropped 6 bases, with 12 bases sitting between them. Per the germline V gene, CDR1 is SNHLY and CDR2 is FYNNEI. The complete variable domain, with remaining parts taken from reference TRBV2 and TRBJ1-1, reads EPEVTQTPSHQVTQMGQEVILRCVPISNHLYFYWYRQILGQKVEFLVSFYNNEISEKSEIFDDQFSVERPDGSNFTLKIRSTKLEDSAMYFCASSEGGLGPEAFFGQGTRLTVV.

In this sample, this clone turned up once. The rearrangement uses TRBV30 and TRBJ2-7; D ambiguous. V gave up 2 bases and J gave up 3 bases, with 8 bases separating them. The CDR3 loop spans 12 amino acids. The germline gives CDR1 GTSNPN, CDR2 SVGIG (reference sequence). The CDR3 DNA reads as TGTGCCTGGAGTTTGGGGATCTACGAGCAGTACTTC. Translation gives CAWSLGIYEQYF.

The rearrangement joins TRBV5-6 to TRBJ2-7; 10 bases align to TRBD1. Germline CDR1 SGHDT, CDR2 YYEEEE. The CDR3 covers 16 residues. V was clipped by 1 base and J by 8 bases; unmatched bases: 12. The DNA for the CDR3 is TGTGCCAGCAGCTTGATGCTAAGGGACAGGGGCCAGAAGCAGTACTTC. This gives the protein CASSLMLRDRGQKQYF. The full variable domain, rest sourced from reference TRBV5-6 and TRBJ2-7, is DAGVTQSPTHLIKTRGQQVTLRCSPKSGHDTVSWYQQALGQGPQFIFQYYEEEERQRGNFPDRFSGHQFPNYSSELNVNALLLGDSALYLCASSLMLRDRGQKQYFGPGTRLTVT.

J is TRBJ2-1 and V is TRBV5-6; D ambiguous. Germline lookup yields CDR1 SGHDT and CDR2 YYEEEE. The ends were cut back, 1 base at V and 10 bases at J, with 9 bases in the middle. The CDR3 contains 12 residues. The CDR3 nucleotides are TGTGCCAGCAGCTTGTCAGCCGGCGAGCAGTTCTTC. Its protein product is CASSLSAGEQFF.

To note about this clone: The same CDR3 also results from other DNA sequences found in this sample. CDR3 DNA: TGCAGTGCTAGAGAGGTAGATACGCAGTATTTT. Translated, it gives CSAREVDTQYF. The V call is TRBV20-1, the J call TRBJ2-3, with D uncertain. CDR1 and CDR2 (germline): DFQATT, SNEGSKA (reference sequence). The CDR3 has 11 residues. Trimming removed 0 bases at V and 5 bases at J, with 3 bases between.

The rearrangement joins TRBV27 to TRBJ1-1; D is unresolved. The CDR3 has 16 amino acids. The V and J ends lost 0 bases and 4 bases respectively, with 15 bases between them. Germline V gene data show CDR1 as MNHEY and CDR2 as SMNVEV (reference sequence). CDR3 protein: CASSLSFGGSGTEAFF. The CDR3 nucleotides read TGTGCCAGCAGTTTATCCTTTGGAGGGTCTGGCACTGAAGCTTTCTTT.

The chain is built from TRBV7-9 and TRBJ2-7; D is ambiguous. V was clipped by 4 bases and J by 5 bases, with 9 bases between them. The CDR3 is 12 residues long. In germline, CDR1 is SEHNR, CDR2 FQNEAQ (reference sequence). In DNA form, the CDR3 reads TGTGCCAGCAGCTCCCGAGGTAACGAGCAGTACTTC. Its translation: CASSSRGNEQYF.

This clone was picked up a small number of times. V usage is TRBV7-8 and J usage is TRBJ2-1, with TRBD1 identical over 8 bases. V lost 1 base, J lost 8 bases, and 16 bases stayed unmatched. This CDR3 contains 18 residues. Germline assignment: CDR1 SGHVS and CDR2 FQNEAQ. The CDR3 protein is CASSLGDRLTRLPDEQFF. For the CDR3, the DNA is TGTGCCAGCAGCTTAGGGGACAGGTTAACGCGCCTCCCGGATGAGCAGTTCTTC.

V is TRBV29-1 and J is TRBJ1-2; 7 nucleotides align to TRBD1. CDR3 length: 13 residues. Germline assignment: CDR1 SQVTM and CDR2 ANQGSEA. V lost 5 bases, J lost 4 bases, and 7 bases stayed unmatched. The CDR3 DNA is TGCAGCGTTTGGGCCGCAGGGGGCTATGGCTACACCTTC. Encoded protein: CSVWAAGGYGYTF.

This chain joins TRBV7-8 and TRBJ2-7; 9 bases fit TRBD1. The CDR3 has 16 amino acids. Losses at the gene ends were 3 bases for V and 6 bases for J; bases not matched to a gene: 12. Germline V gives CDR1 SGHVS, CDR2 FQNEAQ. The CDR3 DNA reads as TGTGCCAGCAGCTTTGAGATTCGTGACAGGGGGGGCGAGCAGTACTTC. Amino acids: CASSFEIRDRGGEQYF.

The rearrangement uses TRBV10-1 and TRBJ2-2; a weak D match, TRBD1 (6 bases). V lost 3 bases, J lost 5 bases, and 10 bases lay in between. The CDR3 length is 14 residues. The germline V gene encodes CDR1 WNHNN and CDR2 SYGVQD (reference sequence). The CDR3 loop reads CASSDSRGTGELFF. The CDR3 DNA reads TGCGCCAGCAGTGATTCGAGGGGGACCGGGGAGCTGTTTTTT.

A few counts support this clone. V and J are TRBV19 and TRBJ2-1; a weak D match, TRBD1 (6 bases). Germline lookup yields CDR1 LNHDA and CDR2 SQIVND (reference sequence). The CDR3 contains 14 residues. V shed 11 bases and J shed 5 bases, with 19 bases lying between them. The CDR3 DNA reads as TGTGCCTCCATGGCCAGGGGTAGACACAATGAGCAGTTCTTC. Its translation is CASMARGRHNEQFF.